The present T cell receptor (beta chain) was sequenced within a study of spatial heterogeneity in lung cancer. Overall study context: The donor group consisted of 55 to 85 patients who had untreated, early-stage non-small cell lung cancer. Median follow-up for sequenced PBMC samples was two to three years after resection, when such samples existed. For the average unique TCR and UMI combination, more than 9.5 occurrences appeared in raw reads.

TCRdb re-called the 5' RACE reads with MiXCR, one entry per CDR3 protein. The sample includes about 120,000 distinct CDR3 sequences, 12% of them seen just once. The ends lost 1 base at V and 4 bases at J; junction bases unmatched: 5. Germline CDR1 reads LGHDT; CDR2 reads YNNKEL (reference sequence). The CDR3 covers 16 residues. Broader study findings: Ubiquitous expanded tumor TCRs were seen in blood more at resection than at follow-up.

This clonotype was recorded a few times. Its antigen is undetermined. Time point of the sample: blood at routine non-recurrence follow-up after resection. Without sorting, whole RNA was sequenced from tumor, nontumor lung or frozen PBMC. The chain uses TRBV3-1 and TRBJ2-3, with TRBD2 matching over 10 bases. Sample: PBMCs, taken at follow-up. The receptor was derived from a male donor with early-stage non-small cell lung cancer. CDR3 sequence (DNA): TGTGCCAGCAGCCAAGGTCTAGCGGGAGCGGCAGATACGCAGTATTTT. This codes for CASSQGLAGAADTQYF.